Sequencing of this TCR beta chain was carried out in a study of T cells in Graves' hyperthyroidism and ophthalmopathy. Study observations and caveats: Most expanded thyroid clonotypes above 0.001 also appeared in blood. Ophthalmopathy, as predicted by the model, came a median roughly 6.5 months after the prediction.

Among the patients, aged 18 to 65, hyperthyroidism was newly diagnosed and had lasted under 2 months. A remark on this clonotype: Its antigen is as yet unknown.

Amplified TCR beta CDR3 regions derived from RNA transcripts. Researchers ran a first-round RT-PCR on the TCR CDR3 using the HTBI primer set. Using its own MiXCR run on the multiplex PCR reads, TCRdb lists one record per CDR3 protein. Among roughly 570,000 distinct CDR3 sequences listed, roughly 50% were seen once. Material for sequencing was peripheral blood or thyroid tissue (not recorded which). This clonotype was sampled from a woman in her late teens or twenties with Graves' hyperthyroidism.

CDR3 nucleotides: TGCAGTGCTCCATTCCAGGGGGCGAACACAGATACGCAGTATTTT. Protein product: CSAPFQGANTDTQYF. The chain recombines TRBV20-1 with TRBJ2-3, with 8 bases fitting TRBD1. The germline CDR1 and CDR2 sequences are DFQATT and SNEGSKA (reference sequence). The junction had 9 bases not matched to a gene; V was cut back by 5 bases and J by 2 bases. The CDR3 totals 15 residues.